A selection of T cell receptor beta chains follows, all from one sample in a study of neoadjuvant nivolumab and ipilimumab in lung cancer. TCRdb's table, derived via immunoSEQ multiplex PCR, lists solely in-frame clones and lacks some. The table includes fewer than 40,000 clones, 80% to 90% detected once. The specimen comprised peripheral blood, sampled before neoadjuvant nivolumab, alone or with ipilimumab. These receptors originate from an adult with non-small cell lung cancer. The CDR3 runs from the conserved cysteine through the conserved F or W. The order of the fields is clone size, J gene, D gene, CDR3 length, V gene, CDR3 protein, CDR3 DNA. The D gene is left open where the match is weak. The size field is filled for only some rows; it gives once, few, many or a size class.

NA | TRBJ2-3 | TRBD2 | 15 | TRBV7-7 | CASSSGLASTDTQYF | TGTGCCAGCAGCTCCGGACTAGCCAGCACAGATACGCAGTATTTT
NA | TRBJ2-4 | TRBD1 | 14 | TRBV9 | CASSVTGTANIQYF | TGTGCCAGCAGCGTCACCGGGACAGCCAACATTCAGTACTTC
NA | TRBJ2-2 | NA | 15 | TRBV9 | CASSVVPQMTGELFF | TGTGCCAGCAGCGTAGTTCCCCAGATGACCGGGGAGCTGTTTTTT
NA | TRBJ2-2 | NA | 15 | TRBV5-1 | CASSLEEGGTGELFF | TGCGCCAGCAGCTTGGAGGAGGGGGGCACCGGGGAGCTGTTTTTT
NA | TRBJ1-1 | NA | 16 | TRBV10-3 | CAISESGPRQNTEAFF | TGTGCCATCAGTGAGTCGGGTCCACGACAGAACACTGAAGCTTTCTTT
NA | TRBJ2-7 | TRBD2 | 17 | TRBV7-8 | CASSLIETSGGNYEQYF | TGTGCCAGCAGCTTAATTGAGACTAGCGGGGGGAACTACGAGCAGTACTTC
few | TRBJ1-1 | NA | 14 | TRBV28 | CASSSGQLNTEAFF | TGTGCCAGCAGTTCCGGACAGCTAAACACTGAAGCTTTCTTT
NA | TRBJ2-4 | NA | 17 | TRBV6-1 | CASSEAQQGLAKNIQYF | TGTGCCAGCAGTGAAGCGCAGCAGGGTCTAGCCAAAAACATTCAGTACTTC
once | TRBJ2-2 | TRBD2 | 15 | TRBV7-9 | CASGRLADNTGELFF | TGTGCCAGCGGAAGACTAGCGGATAACACCGGGGAGCTGTTTTTT
NA | TRBJ2-3 | TRBD1 | 14 | TRBV11-3 | CASSPGTDTDTQYF | TGTGCCAGCAGCCCCGGGACAGACACAGATACGCAGTATTTT
NA | TRBJ2-5 | NA | 14 | TRBV18 | CASSPPGAQETQYF | TGTGCCAGCTCACCACCGGGGGCCCAAGAGACCCAGTACTTC
NA | TRBJ2-3 | NA | 13 | TRBV28 | CASSFRATGTQYF | TGTGCCAGCAGCTTCCGGGCAACGGGTACGCAGTATTTT
NA | TRBJ1-1 | TRBD1 | 12 | TRBV7-2 | CATGQGVTEAFF | TGTGCCACTGGACAGGGGGTCACTGAAGCTTTCTTT
NA | TRBJ2-3 | TRBD1 | 15 | TRBV30 | CAWSGGQGGGDTQYF | TGTGCCTGGAGTGGTGGACAGGGGGGAGGAGATACGCAGTATTTT
NA | TRBJ2-5 | TRBD2 | 15 | TRBV5-1 | CASSLILAGEETQYF | TGCGCCAGCAGCTTAATATTAGCGGGAGAAGAGACCCAGTACTTC
NA | TRBJ1-5 | NA | 19 | TRBV28 | CASSSYSYLHRDTFQPQHF | TGTGCCAGCAGTTCTTACTCATACCTACACAGGGACACGTTTCAGCCCCAGCATTTT
NA | TRBJ2-5 | NA | 16 | TRBV7-2 | CASSLERVIKGETQYF | TGTGCCAGCAGCTTAGAGAGGGTGATAAAAGGAGAGACCCAGTACTTC
once | TRBJ2-7 | TRBD2 | 15 | TRBV18 | CASSPPAGGPYEQYF | TGTGCCAGCTCACCACCGGCGGGAGGCCCCTACGAGCAGTACTTC
NA | TRBJ1-1 | NA | 15 | TRBV7-8 | CASSFSGAFDTEAFF | TGTGCCAGCAGCTTCAGCGGGGCGTTCGACACTGAAGCTTTCTTT
NA | TRBJ2-3 | TRBD2 | 16 | TRBV11-2 | CASSLEGISGGDTQYF | TGTGCCAGCAGCTTAGAGGGGATTAGCGGGGGGGATACGCAGTATTTT
once | TRBJ2-7 | NA | 16 | TRBV7-2 | CASSLDPASEAYEQYF | TGTGCCAGCAGCTTAGACCCAGCTAGCGAGGCCTACGAGCAGTACTTC
NA | TRBJ1-2 | TRBD1 | 14 | TRBV7-3 | CASSHGDRVAGYTF | TGTGCCAGCAGCCACGGTGACAGGGTTGCTGGCTACACCTTC
NA | TRBJ2-1 | TRBD2 | 15 | TRBV7-2 | CASSTQRDRYNEQFF | TGTGCCAGCAGCACGCAGCGGGACCGCTACAATGAGCAGTTCTTC
NA | TRBJ2-3 | TRBD2 | 16 | TRBV7-2 | CASSPRLAGAGDTQYF | TGTGCCAGCAGCCCCCGGCTAGCGGGAGCGGGAGATACGCAGTATTTT
NA | TRBJ2-5 | TRBD1 | 16 | TRBV30 | CAWSVFGTGGAKTQYF | TGTGCCTGGAGTGTATTCGGGACAGGGGGCGCAAAGACCCAGTACTTC
NA | TRBJ1-2 | NA | 14 | TRBV7-8 | CASSLTLQGYGYTF | TGTGCCAGCAGCTTAACTTTGCAGGGGTATGGCTACACCTTC
NA | TRBJ2-7 | NA | 14 | TRBV5-4 | CASSLGQGTREQYF | TGTGCCAGCAGCTTGGGGCAGGGAACGCGGGAGCAGTACTTC
NA | TRBJ2-1 | NA | 13 | TRBV6-5 | CASSYDGNNEQFF | TGTGCCAGCAGTTACGACGGGAACAATGAGCAGTTCTTC
NA | TRBJ1-1 | NA | 13 | TRBV19 | CASSEALITEAFF | TGTGCCAGTAGTGAGGCCCTGATCACTGAAGCTTTCTTT
NA | TRBJ2-3 | TRBD2 | 18 | TRBV30 | CAWSGQGLAGGPTDTQYF | TGTGCCTGGAGTGGACAGGGACTAGCGGGAGGGCCGACAGATACGCAGTATTTT
once | TRBJ2-7 | TRBD1 | 15 | TRBV5-1 | CASSRLGQGAYEQYF | TGCGCCAGCAGCCGATTGGGACAGGGGGCCTACGAGCAGTACTTC
NA | TRBJ2-5 | TRBD2 | 16 | TRBV4-2 | CASSQTGGPVGETQYF | TGTGCCAGCAGCCAAACGGGAGGGCCGGTAGGAGAGACCCAGTACTTC
NA | TRBJ2-5 | NA | 15 | TRBV9 | CASSVGSGKRETQYF | TGTGCCAGCAGCGTAGGGTCGGGAAAAAGAGAGACCCAGTACTTC
NA | TRBJ2-2 | NA | 16 | TRBV9 | CASSVDPSQNTGELFF | TGTGCCAGCAGCGTAGACCCTAGCCAGAACACCGGGGAGCTGTTTTTT
NA | TRBJ2-2 | TRBD1 | 15 | TRBV11-3 | CASSPRTGYTGELFF | TGTGCCAGCAGCCCCCGGACAGGGTACACCGGGGAGCTGTTTTTT
NA | TRBJ2-4 | TRBD1 | 16 | TRBV29-1 | CSLTFWTGATKNIQYF | TGCAGCCTTACCTTCTGGACAGGGGCGACCAAAAACATTCAGTACTTC
NA | TRBJ2-5 | TRBD2 | 16 | TRBV5-1 | CASSSLIAGEKETQYF | TGCGCCAGCAGCTCCTTAATAGCGGGAGAAAAAGAGACCCAGTACTTC
NA | TRBJ1-5 | TRBD1 | 20 | TRBV18 | CASSPFPILTGADSNQPQHF | TGTGCCAGCTCACCATTCCCCATTTTGACAGGGGCGGATAGCAATCAGCCCCAGCATTTT
NA | TRBJ2-3 | TRBD2 | 17 | TRBV18 | CASSGTGTSGRTDTQYF | TGTGCCAGCTCAGGGACCGGGACTAGCGGGAGGACAGATACGCAGTATTTT
NA | TRBJ1-2 | NA | 15 | TRBV6-1 | CASSEALGRSYGYTF | TGTGCCAGCAGTGAAGCGCTGGGCAGGAGCTATGGCTACACCTTC
once | TRBJ2-3 | TRBD2 | 14 | TRBV27 | CASRRLAGTDTQYF | TGTGCCAGCAGAAGACTAGCGGGGACAGATACGCAGTATTTT
NA | TRBJ2-3 | NA | 15 | TRBV5-4 | CASSASGQNTDTQYF | TGTGCCAGCAGCGCCTCCGGACAGAACACAGATACGCAGTATTTT
NA | TRBJ1-1 | TRBD1 | 15 | TRBV28 | CASSLAQGWNTEAFF | TGTGCCAGCAGTCTAGCACAGGGGTGGAACACTGAAGCTTTCTTT
NA | TRBJ1-2 | TRBD1 | 17 | TRBV18 | CASSPPNRQGTNYGYTF | TGTGCCAGCTCACCACCGAATCGACAGGGAACGAACTATGGCTACACCTTC